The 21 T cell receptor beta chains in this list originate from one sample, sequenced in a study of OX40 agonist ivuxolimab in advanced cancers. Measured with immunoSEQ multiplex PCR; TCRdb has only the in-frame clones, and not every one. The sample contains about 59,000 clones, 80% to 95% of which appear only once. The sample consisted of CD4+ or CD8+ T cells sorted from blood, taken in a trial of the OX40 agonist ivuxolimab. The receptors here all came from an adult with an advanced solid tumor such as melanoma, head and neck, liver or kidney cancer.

The CDR3 reads CASSLVYNEQFF. The CDR3 nucleotides read TGTGCCAGCAGCTTAGTGTACAATGAGCAGTTCTTC. The chain recombines TRBV7-1 with TRBJ2-1, with unresolved D. TRBV7-1 is an ORF for which the function is uncertain. This CDR3 region has 12 residues. The V end was cut by 4 bases, the J end by 4 bases, with 5 bases between.

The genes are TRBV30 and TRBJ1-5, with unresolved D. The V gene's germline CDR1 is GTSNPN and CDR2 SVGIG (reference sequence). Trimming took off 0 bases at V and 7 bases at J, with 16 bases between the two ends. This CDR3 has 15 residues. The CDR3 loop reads CAWSVRQAFRQPQHF. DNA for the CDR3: TGTGCCTGGAGTGTGAGGCAGGCCTTTCGACAGCCCCAGCATTTT.

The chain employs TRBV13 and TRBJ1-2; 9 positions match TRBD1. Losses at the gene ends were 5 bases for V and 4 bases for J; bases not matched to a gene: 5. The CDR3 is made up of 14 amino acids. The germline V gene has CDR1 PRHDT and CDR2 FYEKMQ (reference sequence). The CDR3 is CASSPLTGGYGYTF. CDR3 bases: TGTGCCAGCAGCCCATTGACAGGGGGCTATGGCTACACCTTC.

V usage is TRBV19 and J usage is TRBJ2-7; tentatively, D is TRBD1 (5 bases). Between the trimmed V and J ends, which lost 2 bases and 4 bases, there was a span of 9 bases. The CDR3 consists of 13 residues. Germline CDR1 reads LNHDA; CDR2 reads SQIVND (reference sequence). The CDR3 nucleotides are TGTGCCAGTAGTATAAGGAAGGGGTACGAGCAGTACGTC. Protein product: CASSIRKGYEQYV.

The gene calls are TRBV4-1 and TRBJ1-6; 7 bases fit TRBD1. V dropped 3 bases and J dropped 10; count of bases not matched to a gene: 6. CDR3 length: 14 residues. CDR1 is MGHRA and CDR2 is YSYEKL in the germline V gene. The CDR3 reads CASSQAGGGSPLHF. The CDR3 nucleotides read TGCGCCAGCAGCCAGGCAGGGGGTGGGTCACCCCTCCACTTT.

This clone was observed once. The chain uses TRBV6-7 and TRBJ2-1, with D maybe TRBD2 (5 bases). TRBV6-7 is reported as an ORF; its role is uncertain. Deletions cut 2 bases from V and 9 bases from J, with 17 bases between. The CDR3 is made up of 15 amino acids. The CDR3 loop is CASSYPPVEVGEQFF. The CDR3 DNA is TGTGCCAGCAGTTACCCCCCGGTGGAGGTGGGTGAGCAGTTCTTC.

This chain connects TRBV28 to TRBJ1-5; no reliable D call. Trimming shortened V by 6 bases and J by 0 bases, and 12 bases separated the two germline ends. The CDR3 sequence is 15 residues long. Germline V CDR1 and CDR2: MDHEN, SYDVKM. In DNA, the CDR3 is TGTGCCAGCAGCCAAACCCTTAATAGCAATCAGCCCCAGCATTTT. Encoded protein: CASSQTLNSNQPQHF.

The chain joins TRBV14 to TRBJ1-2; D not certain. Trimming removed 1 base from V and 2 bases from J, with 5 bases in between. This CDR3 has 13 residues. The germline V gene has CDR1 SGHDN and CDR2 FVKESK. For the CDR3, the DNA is TGTGCCAGCAGCCAAGTCATGAACTATGGCTACACCTTC. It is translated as CASSQVMNYGYTF. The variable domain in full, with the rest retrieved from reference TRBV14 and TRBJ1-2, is EAGVTQFPSHSVIEKGQTVTLRCDPISGHDNLYWYRRVMGKEIKFLLHFVKESKQDESGMPNNRFLAERTGGTYSTLKVQPAELEDSGVYFCASSQVMNYGYTFGSGTRLTVV.

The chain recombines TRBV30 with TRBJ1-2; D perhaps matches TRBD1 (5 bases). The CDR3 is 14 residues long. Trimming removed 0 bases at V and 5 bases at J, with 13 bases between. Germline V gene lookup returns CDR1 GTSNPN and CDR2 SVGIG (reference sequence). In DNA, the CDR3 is TGTGCCTGGAGTGTAACCGGGGGACTATATGGCTACACCTTC. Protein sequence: CAWSVTGGLYGYTF. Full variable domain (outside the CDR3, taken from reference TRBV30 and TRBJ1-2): SQTIHQWPATLVQPVGSPLSLECTVEGTSNPNLYWYRQAAGRGLQLLFYSVGIGQISSEVPQNLSASRPQDRQFILSSKKLLLSDSGFYLCAWSVTGGLYGYTFGSGTRLTVV.

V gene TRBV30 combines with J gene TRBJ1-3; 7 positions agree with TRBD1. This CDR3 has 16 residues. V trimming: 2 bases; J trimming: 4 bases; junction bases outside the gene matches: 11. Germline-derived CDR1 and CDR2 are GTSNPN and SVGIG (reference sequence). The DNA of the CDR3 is TGTGCCTGGAGTTTGCCCGGACAGGTTTTCGGAAACACCATATATTTT. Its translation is CAWSLPGQVFGNTIYF.

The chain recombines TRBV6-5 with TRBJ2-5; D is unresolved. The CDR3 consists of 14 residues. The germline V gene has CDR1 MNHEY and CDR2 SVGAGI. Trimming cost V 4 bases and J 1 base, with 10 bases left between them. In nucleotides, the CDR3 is TGTGCCAGCAGTTTTGCGGCAGTCCAAGAGACCCAGTACTTC. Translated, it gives CASSFAAVQETQYF.

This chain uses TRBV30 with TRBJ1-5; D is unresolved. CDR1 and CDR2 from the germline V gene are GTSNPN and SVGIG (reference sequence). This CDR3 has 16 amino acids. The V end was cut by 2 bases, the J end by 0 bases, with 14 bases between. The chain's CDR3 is CAWSSTEFYSNQPQHF. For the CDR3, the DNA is TGTGCCTGGAGTAGCACAGAGTTTTATAGCAATCAGCCCCAGCATTTT.

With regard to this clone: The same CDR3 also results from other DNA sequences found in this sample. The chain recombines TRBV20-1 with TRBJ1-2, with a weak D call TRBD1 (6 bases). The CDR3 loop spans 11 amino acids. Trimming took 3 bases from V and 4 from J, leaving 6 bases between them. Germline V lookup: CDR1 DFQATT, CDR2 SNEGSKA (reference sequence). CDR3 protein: CSARDSYGYTF. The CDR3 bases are TGCAGTGCTAGGGACAGCTATGGCTACACCTTC.

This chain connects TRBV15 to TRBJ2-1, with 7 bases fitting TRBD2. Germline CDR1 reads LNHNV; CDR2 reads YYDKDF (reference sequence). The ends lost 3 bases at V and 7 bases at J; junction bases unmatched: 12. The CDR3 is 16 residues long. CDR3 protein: CATSRGRGWFGNEQFF. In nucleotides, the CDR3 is TGTGCCACCAGCAGGGGGCGGGGGTGGTTCGGGAATGAGCAGTTCTTC.

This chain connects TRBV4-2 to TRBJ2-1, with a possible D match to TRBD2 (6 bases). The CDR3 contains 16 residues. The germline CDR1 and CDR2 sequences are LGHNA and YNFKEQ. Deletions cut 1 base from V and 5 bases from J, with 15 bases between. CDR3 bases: TGTGCCAGCAGCCAAGGACGGCTAGCGCGTAACAATGAGCAGTTCTTC. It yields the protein CASSQGRLARNNEQFF.

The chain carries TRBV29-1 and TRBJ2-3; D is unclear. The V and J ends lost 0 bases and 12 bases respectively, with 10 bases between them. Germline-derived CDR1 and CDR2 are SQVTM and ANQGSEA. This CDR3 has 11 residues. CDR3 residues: CSVEDPLSQYF. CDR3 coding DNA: TGCAGCGTTGAAGATCCCCTATCTCAGTATTTT.

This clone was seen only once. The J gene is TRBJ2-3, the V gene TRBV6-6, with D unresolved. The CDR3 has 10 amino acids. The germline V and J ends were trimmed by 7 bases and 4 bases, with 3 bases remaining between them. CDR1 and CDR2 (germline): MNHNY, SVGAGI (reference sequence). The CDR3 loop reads CASIADTQYF. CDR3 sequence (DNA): TGTGCCAGCATTGCAGATACGCAGTATTTT.

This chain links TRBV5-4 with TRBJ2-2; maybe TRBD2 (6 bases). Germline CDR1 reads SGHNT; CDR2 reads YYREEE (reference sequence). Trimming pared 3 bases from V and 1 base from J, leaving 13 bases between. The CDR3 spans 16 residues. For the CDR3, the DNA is TGTGCCAGCAGCTCGGGTATCGGGGGGAACACCGGGGAGCTGTTTTTT. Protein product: CASSSGIGGNTGELFF. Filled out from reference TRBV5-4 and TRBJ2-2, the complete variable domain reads ETGVTQSPTHLIKTRGQQVTLRCSSQSGHNTVSWYQQALGQGPQFIFQYYREEENGRGNFPPRFSGLQFPNYSSELNVNALELDDSALYLCASSSGIGGNTGELFFGEGSRLTVL.

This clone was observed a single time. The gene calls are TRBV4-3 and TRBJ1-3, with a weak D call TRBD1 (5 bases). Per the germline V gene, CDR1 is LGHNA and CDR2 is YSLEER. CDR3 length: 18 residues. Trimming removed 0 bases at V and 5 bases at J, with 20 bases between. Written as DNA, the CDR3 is TGCGCCAGCAGCCAAGAAGGGACCCCCTCGGGCTCCCGAAACACCATATATTTT. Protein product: CASSQEGTPSGSRNTIYF.

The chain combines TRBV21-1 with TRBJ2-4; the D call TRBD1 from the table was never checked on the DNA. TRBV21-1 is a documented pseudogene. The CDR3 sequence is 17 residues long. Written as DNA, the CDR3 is TGTGCCAGCAGCAAAGCGCTAAGGGGCTCCTCCAAAAACATTCAGTACTTC. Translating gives CASSKALRGSSKNIQYF.

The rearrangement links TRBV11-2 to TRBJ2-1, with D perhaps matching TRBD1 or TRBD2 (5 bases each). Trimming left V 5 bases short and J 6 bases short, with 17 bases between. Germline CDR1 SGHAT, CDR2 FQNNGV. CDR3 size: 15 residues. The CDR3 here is CASSPGQSQTNEQFF. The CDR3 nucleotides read TGTGCCAGCAGCCCGGGGCAGTCCCAGACCAATGAGCAGTTCTTC.